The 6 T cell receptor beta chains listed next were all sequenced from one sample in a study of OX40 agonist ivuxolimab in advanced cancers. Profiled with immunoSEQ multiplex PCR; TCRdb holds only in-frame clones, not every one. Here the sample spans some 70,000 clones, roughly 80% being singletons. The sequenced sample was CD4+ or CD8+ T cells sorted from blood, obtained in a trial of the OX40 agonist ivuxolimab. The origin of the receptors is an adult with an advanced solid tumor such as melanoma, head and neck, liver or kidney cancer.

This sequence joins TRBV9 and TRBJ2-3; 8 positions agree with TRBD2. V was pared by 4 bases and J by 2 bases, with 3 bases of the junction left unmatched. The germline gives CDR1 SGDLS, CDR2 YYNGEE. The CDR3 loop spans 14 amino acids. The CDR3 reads CASSLLAVTDTQYF. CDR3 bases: TGTGCCAGCAGCCTACTAGCGGTCACAGATACGCAGTATTTT.

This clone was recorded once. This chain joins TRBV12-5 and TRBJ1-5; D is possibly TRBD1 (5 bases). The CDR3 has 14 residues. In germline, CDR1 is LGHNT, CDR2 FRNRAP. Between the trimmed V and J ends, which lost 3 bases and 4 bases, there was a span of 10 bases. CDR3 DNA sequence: TGTGCTAGTGGTTTCTGGGGGGGGAATCAGCCCCAGCATTTT. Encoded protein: CASGFWGGNQPQHF.

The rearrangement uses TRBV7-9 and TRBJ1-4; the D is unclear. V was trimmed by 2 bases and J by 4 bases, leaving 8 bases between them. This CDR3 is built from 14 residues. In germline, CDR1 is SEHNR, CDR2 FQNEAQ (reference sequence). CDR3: CASSLRANNEKLFF. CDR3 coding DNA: TGTGCCAGCAGCTTAAGAGCGAATAATGAAAAACTGTTTTTT.

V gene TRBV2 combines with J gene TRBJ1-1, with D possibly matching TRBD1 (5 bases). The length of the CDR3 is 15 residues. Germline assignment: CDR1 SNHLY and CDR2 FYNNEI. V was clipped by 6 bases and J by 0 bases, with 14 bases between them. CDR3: CASRGGGLMNTEAFF. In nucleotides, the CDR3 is TGTGCCAGCAGGGGTGGGGGACTCATGAACACTGAAGCTTTCTTT.

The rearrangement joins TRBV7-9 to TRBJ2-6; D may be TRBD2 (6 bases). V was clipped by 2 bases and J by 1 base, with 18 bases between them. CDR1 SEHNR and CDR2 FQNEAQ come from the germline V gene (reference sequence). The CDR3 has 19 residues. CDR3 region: CASSLSAGKTPSGANVLTF. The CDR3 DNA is TGTGCCAGCAGCTTATCCGCGGGAAAAACACCTTCTGGGGCCAACGTCCTGACTTTC.

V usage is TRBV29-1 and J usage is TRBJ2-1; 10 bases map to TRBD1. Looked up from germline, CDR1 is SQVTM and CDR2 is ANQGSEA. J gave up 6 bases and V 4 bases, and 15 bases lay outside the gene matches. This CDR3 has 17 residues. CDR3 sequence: CSVVARQGARLSNEQFF. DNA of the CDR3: TGCAGCGTTGTGGCTAGACAGGGGGCGCGTTTAAGCAATGAGCAGTTCTTC.